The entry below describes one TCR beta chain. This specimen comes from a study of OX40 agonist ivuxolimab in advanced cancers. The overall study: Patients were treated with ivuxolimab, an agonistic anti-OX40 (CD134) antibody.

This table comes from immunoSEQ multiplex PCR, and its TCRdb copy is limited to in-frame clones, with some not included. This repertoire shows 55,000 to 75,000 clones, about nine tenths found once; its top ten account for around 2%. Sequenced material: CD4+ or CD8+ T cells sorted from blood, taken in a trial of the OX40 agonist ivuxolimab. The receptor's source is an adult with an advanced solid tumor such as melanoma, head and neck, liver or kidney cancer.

The chain's CDR3 is CASSEWTSGRLETQYF. The CDR3 DNA is TGTGCCAGCAGCGAATGGACTAGCGGGAGACTAGAGACCCAGTACTTC. The V call is TRBV9, the J call TRBJ2-5, with 13 bases fitting TRBD2. Trimming cost V 3 bases and J 4 bases; bases outside gene matches: 6. The CDR3 extends over 16 amino acids. From germline, CDR1 is SGDLS and CDR2 YYNGEE.